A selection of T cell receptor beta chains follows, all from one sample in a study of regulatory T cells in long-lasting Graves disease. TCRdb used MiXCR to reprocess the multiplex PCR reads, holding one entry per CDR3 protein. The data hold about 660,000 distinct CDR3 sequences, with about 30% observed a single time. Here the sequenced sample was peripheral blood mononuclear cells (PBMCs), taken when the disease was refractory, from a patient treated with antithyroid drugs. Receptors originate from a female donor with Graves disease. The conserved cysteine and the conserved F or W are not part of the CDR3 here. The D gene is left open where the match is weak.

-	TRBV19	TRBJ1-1	ASQTGFGYTEAF
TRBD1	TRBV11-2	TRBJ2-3	ASSPTGGYSTDTQY
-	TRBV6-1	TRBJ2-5	ASSEVLGLETQY
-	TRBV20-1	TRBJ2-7	SARAHSGLGDEQY
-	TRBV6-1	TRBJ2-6	ASSDRAYSGANVLT
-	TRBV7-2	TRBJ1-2	ASSLGGRSLRGYT
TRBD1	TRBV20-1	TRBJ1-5	SANERQGMNQPQH
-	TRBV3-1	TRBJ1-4	ASSQRAGTLATNEKLF
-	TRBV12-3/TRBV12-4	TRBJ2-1	ASSPQGLPKYNEQF
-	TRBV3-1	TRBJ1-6	ASSQFGTANSPLH
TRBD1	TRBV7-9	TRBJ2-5	ASSLEWAGTGQETQY
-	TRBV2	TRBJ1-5	ASSFGGPYSNQPQH
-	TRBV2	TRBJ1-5	ASSVFRAGSNQPQH
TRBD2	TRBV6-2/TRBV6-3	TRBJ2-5	ASSGTSVQETQY
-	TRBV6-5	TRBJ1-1	ASSWARGENTEAF
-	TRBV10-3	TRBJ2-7	AISARAGQDEQY
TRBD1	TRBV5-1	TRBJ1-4	ASSLVGQGFEKLF
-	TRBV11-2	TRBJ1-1	ASSVRVGDTEAF
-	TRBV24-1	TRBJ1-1	ATSGGGSPLVAEAF
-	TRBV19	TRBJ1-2	ATGYGDAAYGYT
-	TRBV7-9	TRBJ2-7	ASSLAREGEQY
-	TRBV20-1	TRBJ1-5	SAMGGFNQPQH
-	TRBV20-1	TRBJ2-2	SARDPGMHTGELF
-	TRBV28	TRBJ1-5	ASSLRGPANQPQH
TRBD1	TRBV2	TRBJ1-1	ASSEAGQGLNTEAF
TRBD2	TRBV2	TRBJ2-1	ASRVNLAGAVEQF
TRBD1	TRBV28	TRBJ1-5	ASSSPQDRGLNQPQH
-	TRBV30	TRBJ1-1	AWSTRQDTEAF
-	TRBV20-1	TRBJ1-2	SARDSMHYGYT
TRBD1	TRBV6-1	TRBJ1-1	ASMGQSDITEAF
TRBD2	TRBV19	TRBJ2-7	ASSTSGTSGSSGEQY
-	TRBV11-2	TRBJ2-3	ASSFLGPHTDTQY